These 16 T cell receptor delta chains were all obtained from the same sample, sequenced in a study of fetal and pediatric gammadelta thymocytes. The thymus tissue was fetal, from elective terminations at 14 to 22 weeks estimated gestational age. TCRdb called clones from the reads again using CATT. The data contain just over 1,400 delta-chain clones, roughly 9% of them seen just once; the ten biggest clones take up 13%. Material: non-Vgamma9Vdelta2 gamma-delta T cells from the thymus. As for subset: CD3+gammadeltaTCR+ thymocytes not co-expressing Vgamma9 and Vdelta2. These receptors were collected from a human fetus.

By sample share, this clone is large. V usage is TRDV1 and J usage is TRDJ3; D not resolved. V was clipped by 4 bases and J by 3 bases, with 4 bases between them. CDR3 size: 14 residues. The germline CDR1 and CDR2 sequences are TSWWSYY and QGS. The CDR3 DNA reads TGTGCTCTTGGGGGATACTGGGACACCCGACAGATGTTTTTC. Translated, it gives CALGGYWDTRQMFF.

Note on this clone: The junction does not match germline at one end; this may be a read error. The chain has TRDV3 and TRDJ3; TRDD3 agrees at 13 bases. The J gene, left out of TCRdb, was set here by checking the DNA against germline. The CDR3 totals 18 residues. CDR1 is TVYSNPD, CDR2 GDNSRS, per germline (reference sequence). DNA for the CDR3: TGTGCCTTGTACTGGGGGATACGGAGCTCCTGGGATACCCGACAGATGTTTTTC. It specifies CALYWGIRSSWDTRQMFF.

This clone showed up just a few times. This chain connects TRDV2 to TRDJ3, with a tentative D call TRDD3 (5 bases). Germline CDR1 GEAIGNYY, CDR2 EKD. V was cut by 3 bases and J by 0 bases, with 11 bases left in between. This CDR3 has 17 amino acids. CDR3 region: CACDPKGSSWDTRQMFF. The CDR3 coding sequence is TGTGCCTGTGACCCGAAGGGGAGCTCCTGGGACACCCGACAGATGTTTTTC.

By share, this clone ranks as large. This sample also contains other DNA sequences that code for the same CDR3. The V gene remains uncalled, whereas the J gene is TRDJ2; the table's D call, TRDD3, has no DNA check behind it. CDR3 length equals 15 residues. The CDR3 protein is CAVERGINLTAQLFF. The CDR3 region has the DNA TGTGCTGTGGAGCGGGGGATAAATTTGACAGCACAACTCTTCTTT.

This chain links TRAV29/DV5 with TRDJ3; D remains unclear. Trimming took 0 bases from V and 1 from J, leaving 5 bases between them. The length of the CDR3 is 15 residues. CDR1 is NSMFDY, CDR2 ISSIKDK, per germline. CDR3 in amino acids: CAASAASWDTRQMFF. As DNA, the CDR3 is TGTGCAGCAAGCGCGGCTTCCTGGGACACCCGACAGATGTTTTTC.

This chain links TRDV3 with TRDJ2; the match to TRDD3 covers 9 bases. The CDR3 extends over 13 amino acids. V lost 3 bases and J lost 3; bases outside the gene matches: 2. Germline values: CDR1 TVYSNPD, CDR2 GDNSRS (reference sequence). The CDR3 is CALLGEMTAQLFF. The CDR3 nucleotides are TGTGCCTTACTGGGGGAAATGACAGCACAACTCTTCTTT. The whole variable domain, remainder taken from reference TRDV3 and TRDJ2, is CDKVTQSSPDQTVASGSEVVLLCTYDTVYSNPDLFWYRIRPDYSFQFVFYGDNSRSEGADFTQGRFSVKHILTQKAFHLVISPVRTEDSATYYCALLGEMTAQLFFGKGTQLIVEP.

This clone is categorized as medium-sized. The chain combines TRDV1 with TRDJ2, with 11 nucleotides matching TRDD3. This CDR3 has 17 amino acids. With 2 bases clipped from V and 0 bases from J, the junction kept 2 bases outside the gene matches. Germline CDR1 TSWWSYY, CDR2 QGS. CDR3 amino acids: CALGEVLGDTLTAQLFF. In nucleotides, the CDR3 is TGTGCTCTTGGGGAAGTACTGGGGGATACTTTGACAGCACAACTCTTCTTT.

By frequency in the sample, this clone is medium-sized. The genes are TRDV1 and TRDJ3, with 11 nucleotides matching TRDD3. The CDR3 sequence is 19 residues long. Losses at the gene ends were 1 base for V and 0 bases for J; bases not matched to a gene: 2. The germline V gene has CDR1 TSWWSYY and CDR2 QGS. This chain's CDR3 is CALGERTGGYSWDTRQMFF. The CDR3 nucleotides are TGTGCTCTTGGGGAACGTACTGGGGGATACTCCTGGGACACCCGACAGATGTTTTTC.

This clone qualifies as medium-sized (0.01 to 0.1%). This may arise from a read error, as a much more abundant clone is one base away. The genes are TRDV3 and TRDJ2, with TRDD3 identical over 11 bases. Germline V gene sequence: CDR1 TVYSNPD, CDR2 GDNSRS (reference sequence). This CDR3 spans 14 amino acids. Germline trimming cut 5 bases from V and 0 bases from J; bases unmatched to any gene: 2. The chain's CDR3 is CAVLGDTLTAQLFF. CDR3 sequence (DNA): TGTGCCGTACTGGGGGATACTTTGACAGCACAACTCTTCTTT.

By frequency in the sample, this clone is medium-sized. This same CDR3 is encoded by further DNA sequences in the sample. The chain has TRDV1 and TRDJ1; 8 nucleotides match TRDD3. The CDR3 is made up of 14 amino acids. V dropped 0 bases and J dropped 4; count of bases not matched to a gene: 1. Per the germline V gene, CDR1 is TSWWSYY and CDR2 is QGS. The CDR3 reads CALGELGGYDKLIF. The CDR3 nucleotides read TGTGCTCTTGGGGAACTGGGGGGATACGATAAACTCATCTTT.

To note about this clone: A far larger clone differs by one base, so this is likely a read error. This sample includes further DNA sequences coding for the same CDR3. This chain connects TRDV1 to TRDJ1, with 8 nucleotides matching TRDD3. The length of the CDR3 is 15 residues. Germline loops: CDR1 TSWWSYY, CDR2 QGS. The CDR3 DNA sequence: TGTGCTCTCGGGGAACTACTGGGGGACACCGATAAACTCATCTTT. It translates to CALGELLGDTDKLIF.

Remarks on this clone: A far larger clone is just one base off, so this is likely a read error. The genes are TRDV2 and TRDJ1, with TRDD3 matching over 8 bases. The J gene was missing in TCRdb and was found by matching the end of the DNA to germline. CDR3 size: 15 residues. Germline CDR1 GEAIGNYY, CDR2 EKD. This CDR3 reads CAYDTGGGYTDKLIF. DNA of the CDR3: TGTGCCTATGACACCGGTGGGGGATACACCGATAAACTCATCTTT.

The J gene is TRDJ2, the V gene TRDV2; TRDD3 aligns across 7 bases. Here the J gene was assigned by germline matching of the DNA, as TCRdb has none. V gave up 3 bases and J gave up 4 bases; unmatched junction bases: 1. Germline V gives CDR1 GEAIGNYY, CDR2 EKD. The CDR3 runs to 13 residues. CDR3 in DNA: TGTGCCTGTGACTGGGGGAAGACAGCACAACTCTTCTTT. Translated, it gives CACDWGKTAQLFF.

For this clone: This could be a read error, since a much larger clone is one nucleotide away. The chain links TRDV1 to TRDJ3, with 10 bases identical to TRDD3. The CDR3 spans 18 residues. CDR1 is TSWWSYY and CDR2 is QGS in the germline V gene. CDR3 amino acids: CALGELGGYAWDPRQMFF. CDR3 bases: TGTGCTCTTGGGGAACTCGGGGGATACGCCTGGGACCCCCGACAGATGTTTTTC.

A few counts support this clone. The gene calls are TRDV2 and TRDJ1; 10 positions match TRDD3. V gave up 3 bases and J gave up 0 bases; unmatched junction bases: 3. The CDR3 is 15 amino acids. CDR1 and CDR2 from the germline V gene are GEAIGNYY and EKD. Written as DNA, the CDR3 is TGTGCCTGTGACCGTACTGGGGGATACACCGATAAACTCATCTTT. It is translated as CACDRTGGYTDKLIF.

This clone was recorded a few times. The same CDR3 is also encoded by other DNA sequences in this sample. The chain joins TRDV2 to TRDJ3; D not resolved. V was shortened by 2 bases and J by 2 bases, with 12 bases between the two germline ends. This CDR3 comprises 17 residues. Per germline, CDR1 GEAIGNYY and CDR2 EKD. CDR3 amino acids: CACDKILPTWDTRQMFF. The CDR3 bases are TGTGCCTGTGACAAAATCCTCCCAACCTGGGACACCCGACAGATGTTTTTC.